These 24 T cell receptor beta chains were sequenced from one sample in a study of blood T cell repertoires in COVID-19. Clones were read by immunoSEQ multiplex PCR, and TCRdb kept only the in-frame ones, dropping some. The table has about 520,000 clones, 80% to 90% seen once. Sequenced sample: peripheral blood. These receptors all come from a human donor in a cohort sampled during active COVID-19.

The chain couples TRBV6-5 to TRBJ1-1; TRBD1 aligns across 8 bases. The CDR3 is 15 amino acids. V lost 5 bases and J lost 4; bases outside the gene matches: 9. CDR1 is MNHEY and CDR2 is SVGAGI in the germline V gene. DNA for the CDR3: TGTGCCAGCAGTCTAAGGACAGGGCCCGGCACTGAAGCTTTCTTT. It yields the protein CASSLRTGPGTEAFF.

The table lists this clone with a count of one. This chain connects TRBV7-9 to TRBJ2-1; 11 bases are a match to TRBD1. The CDR3 extends over 16 amino acids. V shed 5 bases and J 7 bases; nucleotides not matched to a gene: 10. The germline CDR1 and CDR2 sequences are SEHNR and FQNEAQ (reference sequence). CDR3 coding DNA: TGTGCCAGCAGCCCCTGGGGACAGGGGGATCTGAATGAGCAGTTCTTC. This gives the protein CASSPWGQGDLNEQFF.

The genes are TRBV6-2 or TRBV6-3 and TRBJ2-1, with D maybe TRBD2 (5 bases). The V end was cut by 4 bases, the J end by 2 bases, with 12 bases between. The germline V gene encodes CDR1 MNHEY and CDR2 SVGEGT. The CDR3 is 15 amino acids. The CDR3 nucleotides read TGTGCCAGCAGTTCACTAGGTCCTCCCTACAATGAGCAGTTCTTC. Amino acid sequence: CASSSLGPPYNEQFF.

The chain has TRBV7-8 and TRBJ2-1, with 8 bases fitting TRBD1. Germline assignment: CDR1 SGHVS and CDR2 FQNEAQ. The CDR3 has 15 residues. The V segment lost 1 base and the J segment 8 bases; nucleotides outside the gene matches: 7. DNA of the CDR3: TGTGCCAGCAGCTTAGATCAGACAGGGGTGGATGAGCAGTTCTTC. Its protein product is CASSLDQTGVDEQFF.

The rearrangement joins TRBV18 to TRBJ2-7, with D possibly being TRBD1 (5 bases). The CDR3 runs to 14 residues. Trimming took off 3 bases at V and 5 bases at J, with 14 bases between the two ends. Germline CDR1 and CDR2: KGHSH and LQKENI. The CDR3 spells CASSPTTQGNEQYF. The CDR3 DNA sequence: TGTGCCAGCTCACCGACGACTCAGGGTAACGAGCAGTACTTC.

The rearrangement links TRBV27 to TRBJ2-3, with 7 bases identical to TRBD2. The CDR3 runs 14 residues. Trimming removed 2 bases from V and 5 bases from J; junction bases left unmatched: 4. Germline-derived CDR1 and CDR2 are MNHEY and SMNVEV (reference sequence). DNA of the CDR3: TGTGCCAGCAGTTTAAATCTAGCGGTAGATACGCAGTATTTT. Its protein is CASSLNLAVDTQYF.

The rearrangement joins TRBV7-2 to TRBJ1-5, with a tentative D call TRBD1 (6 bases). With 2 bases removed from V and 9 bases from J, the gap between germline ends came to 17 bases. Germline V gives CDR1 SGHTA, CDR2 FQGNSA. The CDR3 spans 15 residues. CDR3 coding DNA: TGTGCCAGCAGCTTACTAGTAGGGGGATTTTTGCCCCAGCATTTT. It translates to CASSLLVGGFLPQHF. The full variable domain, completed using reference TRBV7-2 and TRBJ1-5, is GAGVSQSPSNKVTEKGKDVELRCDPISGHTALYWYRQSLGQGLEFLIYFQGNSAPDKSGLPSDRFSAERTGGSVSTLTIQRTQQEDSAVYLCASSLLVGGFLPQHFGDGTRLSIL.

J is TRBJ2-7 and V is TRBV5-1; 9 bases map to TRBD1. This CDR3 contains 16 residues. The V segment lost 0 bases and the J segment 6 bases; nucleotides outside the gene matches: 10. Germline CDR1 reads SGHRS; CDR2 reads YFSETQ. CDR3 bases: TGCGCCAGCAGCTTGGCACAGACAGGGGGGAAGTTCGAGCAGTACTTC. Its protein product is CASSLAQTGGKFEQYF.

This chain uses TRBV12-3 or TRBV12-4 with TRBJ2-1; 8 nucleotides match TRBD2. The V and J ends lost 6 bases and 11 bases, in that order; junction bases with no gene match: 6. The CDR3 has 12 amino acids. CDR3 sequence (DNA): TGTGCCAGCAGCGGTAGCGGGACCCAGCAGTTCTTC. Protein sequence: CASSGSGTQQFF.

This chain connects TRBV5-1 to TRBJ2-7; TRBD1 aligns across 8 bases. CDR1 and CDR2 (germline): SGHRS, YFSETQ. With 0 bases clipped from V and 7 bases from J, the junction kept 12 bases outside the gene matches. The CDR3 length is 16 residues. The CDR3: CASSLAISQGAREQYF. CDR3 sequence (DNA): TGCGCCAGCAGCTTGGCAATTAGTCAGGGGGCGCGGGAGCAGTACTTC.

This chain connects TRBV10-1 to TRBJ2-1; 7 bases agree with TRBD2. V was clipped by 4 bases and J by 6 bases; unmatched bases: 12. The CDR3 is made up of 16 amino acids. The germline V gene encodes CDR1 WNHNN and CDR2 SYGVQD (reference sequence). The CDR3, as DNA: TGCGCCAGCAGTGGCCACGAGGGACTAACAGTCAATGAGCAGTTCTTC. Its translation: CASSGHEGLTVNEQFF.

The genes are TRBV15 and TRBJ2-4, with a tentative D call TRBD2 (5 bases). The V end lost 5 bases, the J end lost 4 bases, and 15 bases lay between the germline ends. Germline V gene lookup returns CDR1 LNHNV and CDR2 YYDKDF (reference sequence). This CDR3 comprises 15 residues. The DNA for the CDR3 is TGTGCCACCAGCCCGGGCCTGCGGGTTAAAAACATTCAGTACTTC. Translating gives CATSPGLRVKNIQYF.

This clone was seen a single time. The chain couples TRBV28 to TRBJ1-1; D gene unclear. CDR1 is MDHEN, CDR2 SYDVKM, per germline. The CDR3 sequence is 13 residues long. The ends were cut back, 2 bases at V and 5 bases at J, with 9 bases in the middle. The CDR3 here is CASSLDRETEAFF. CDR3 nucleotides: TGTGCCAGCAGTTTAGATAGGGAGACTGAAGCTTTCTTT.

V usage is TRBV4-1 and J usage is TRBJ1-1, with TRBD1 matching over 7 bases. CDR1 and CDR2 (germline): MGHRA, YSYEKL. Trimming at V came to 8 bases and at J to 4 bases, leaving 16 bases not matched to a gene. The CDR3 has 16 amino acids. CDR3 in amino acids: CASGPSDRVKGTEAFF. As DNA, the CDR3 is TGCGCCAGCGGACCCTCAGACAGGGTAAAGGGCACTGAAGCTTTCTTT.

V and J are TRBV7-3 and TRBJ2-1; 10 nucleotides line up with TRBD2. V lost 1 base to trimming and J lost 1 base; unmatched junction nucleotides: 10. Germline assignment: CDR1 SGHTA and CDR2 FQGTGA. There are 19 residues in the CDR3. CDR3 residues: CASSLSGAGGGLSYNEQFF. CDR3 nucleotides: TGTGCCAGCAGCTTAAGCGGAGCGGGAGGGGGTCTTTCCTACAATGAGCAGTTCTTC.

CDR3 sequence: CASSPRQGANEKLFF. The CDR3 DNA reads as TGTGCCAGCTCACCCCGACAGGGCGCAAATGAAAAACTGTTTTTT. V is TRBV18 and J is TRBJ1-4, with 7 nucleotides matching TRBD1. Germline V gene sequence: CDR1 KGHSH, CDR2 LQKENI. The CDR3 has 15 residues. The trim removed 3 bases at V and 5 bases at J, leaving 6 bases unmatched.

V and J are TRBV19 and TRBJ1-6; 7 nucleotides align to TRBD1. The CDR3 extends over 13 amino acids. V gave up 10 bases and J gave up 10 bases; unmatched junction bases: 10. Germline lookup yields CDR1 LNHDA and CDR2 SQIVND (reference sequence). CDR3 in amino acids: CATSDRVRSPLHF. The CDR3 nucleotides read TGTGCCACCTCCGACAGGGTCCGGTCACCCCTCCACTTT.

This chain links TRBV28 with TRBJ1-2, with 8 nucleotides matching TRBD1. With 3 bases clipped from V and 5 bases from J, the junction kept 5 bases outside the gene matches. CDR3 length: 14 amino acids. Germline V lookup: CDR1 MDHEN, CDR2 SYDVKM. CDR3 amino acids: CASSFPDRGYGYTF. DNA for the CDR3: TGTGCCAGCAGTTTTCCCGACAGGGGATATGGCTACACCTTC.

This clone was observed a single time. The sample contains more than one DNA sequence encoding this CDR3. The chain uses TRBV5-1 and TRBJ1-1; D is unclear. The CDR3 is 13 amino acids. With 4 bases removed from V and 1 base from J, the gap between germline ends came to 8 bases. CDR1 is SGHRS and CDR2 is YFSETQ in the germline V gene. The CDR3 is CASSPTGNTEAFF. The CDR3, as DNA: TGCGCCAGCAGCCCGACGGGGAACACTGAAGCTTTCTTT.

The gene calls are TRBV30 and TRBJ2-3; D is possibly TRBD2 (7 bases). Germline V lookup: CDR1 GTSNPN, CDR2 SVGIG (reference sequence). The V and J ends lost 7 bases and 5 bases respectively, with 19 bases between them. The CDR3 is 14 amino acids. The CDR3 region is CASAGRGYGDTQYF. The CDR3 DNA reads TGTGCCTCCGCGGGGAGGGGGTATGGAGATACGCAGTATTTT.

The chain has TRBV27 and TRBJ2-7; D perhaps matches TRBD1 (6 bases). Trimming took 5 bases from V and 6 from J, leaving 17 bases between them. Germline-derived CDR1 and CDR2 are MNHEY and SMNVEV (reference sequence). The CDR3 loop spans 14 amino acids. Here the CDR3 reads CASSQQGLGVEQYF. CDR3 coding DNA: TGTGCCAGCAGTCAACAGGGCTTGGGAGTCGAGCAGTACTTC.

This sequence joins TRBV7-9 and TRBJ2-1; maybe TRBD2 (7 bases). Germline loops: CDR1 SEHNR, CDR2 FQNEAQ (reference sequence). V dropped 5 bases and J dropped 3 bases, with 17 bases sitting between them. The length of the CDR3 is 16 residues. The CDR3 spells CASSPPGGPIYNEQFF. CDR3 DNA: TGTGCCAGCAGCCCCCCCGGGGGGCCTATCTACAATGAGCAGTTCTTC.

CDR3 amino acids: CASSIALRETQYF. The CDR3 region has the DNA TGTGCCAGTAGTATCGCTTTGAGGGAGACCCAGTACTTC. The genes are TRBV19 and TRBJ2-5; D uncertain. CDR3 size: 13 residues. Deletions cut 3 bases from V and 5 bases from J, with 10 bases between. Looked up from germline, CDR1 is LNHDA and CDR2 is SQIVND (reference sequence). Filled out from reference TRBV19 and TRBJ2-5, the complete variable domain reads DGGITQSPKYLFRKEGQNVTLSCEQNLNHDAMYWYRQDPGQGLRLIYYSQIVNDFQKGDIAEGYSVSREKKESFPLTVTSAQKNPTAFYLCASSIALRETQYFGPGTRLLVL.

This chain joins TRBV24-1 and TRBJ1-4; the match to TRBD1 covers 8 bases. V gave up 3 bases and J gave up 6 bases; unmatched junction bases: 2. Germline V gene sequence: CDR1 KGHDR, CDR2 SFDVKD. This CDR3 spans 14 amino acids. CDR3 DNA: TGTGCCACCAGTGATGACAGGGGTGATGAAAAACTGTTTTTT. It translates to CATSDDRGDEKLFF.